This TCR beta chain appears in the sequencing data of a study of Ad26.COV2.S vaccination and SARS-CoV-2 variants (dated by TCRdb to 2020 to 2023). For the wider study: Vaccine-arm donors were drawn from COV1001, a multicentre, randomized, double-blind, placebo-controlled phase I-IIa trial of Ad26.COV2.S in healthy adults. Ad26.COV2.S was administered intramuscularly at 5 x 10^10 or 1 x 10^11 viral particles, either as a single shot or as two shots given 56 days apart. Sequencing of the TCRbeta repertoire served to evaluate the specificity and breadth of SARS-CoV-2-reactive T cell receptors following Ad26.COV2.S vaccination. The TCR-sequenced set comprised approximately 32 samples: about 19 Ad26.COV2.S vaccine recipients, 5 placebo recipients and 8 SARS-CoV-2 convalescent individuals. Trial participants were randomized into five groups of five, in which low-dose or high-dose Ad26.COV2.S was given once or twice, or placebo was given on both occasions. Blinding of investigators to trial group allocation was maintained during experiments and outcome assessment. Here is what the overall study found, with its caveats: The authors noted that total T cell responses may have been underestimated by the TCR breadth and depth analyses. Vaccine and placebo recipients had comparable non-spike TCR breadth, which fits with the vaccine containing only spike. Compared with placebo recipients, Ad26.COV2.S recipients showed higher spike-specific TCR breadth (P = 0.0014). After vaccination, spike-specific CD8+ and CD4+ T cell responses were reported to show substantial breadth. The study was not powered for comparison of responses between vaccine doses or regimens.

The CDR3 measures 13 amino acids from cysteine to phenylalanine. The entry retains the CDR3 DNA only, 39 bases that are in frame from base 1. The CDR1 and CDR2 encoded by the germline V gene are SGHRS and YFSETQ. Trimming leaves V shorter by 4 bases and J shorter by 5 bases, with the junction holding 5 bases beyond the gene matches. On this clone itself: The target of this receptor is not known. No quality values exist for individual bases; no much larger clone is one base distant.

The treatment or condition label for this specimen denotes: 15 to 20 received Ad26.COV2.S at low or high dose, single or two shots; several received placebo; per-sample allocation not given. Repertoires of vaccine and placebo recipients were sequenced from samples taken on day 63 after the first injection. In Cohort 1b, about two dozen adults aged 18-55 years were enrolled at a single site in Boston, USA, between 29 July and 7 August 2020. Ad26.COV2.S was a replication-incompetent adenovirus type 26 vector expressing a prefusion-stabilized SARS-CoV-2 spike protein from the original Wuhan strain. The immunoSEQ Assay was used to sequence TCRbeta CDR3 regions. After extraction, genomic DNA underwent amplification by bias-controlled multiplex PCR, followed by high-throughput sequencing. Concerning the study's data processing: To quantify the absolute abundance of every unique TCRbeta CDR3 region, sequences were collapsed and filtered. T cell fraction was estimated by normalizing TCRbeta template counts to usable DNA, with usable DNA measured through amplification of reference genes found in all nucleated cells. Repertoire TCRs were annotated as SARS-CoV-2-specific by exact matching of V gene, CDR3 amino acid sequence and J gene to a known reactive TCR set. MIRA supplied the reference SARS-CoV-2 TCR set, which was filtered for enrichment in COVID-19-positive ImmuneCODE repertoires so that public or cross-reactive TCRs were removed. Using the MIRA antigens, annotated TCRs were further analysed by specific ORF or by position within an ORF. Breadth was defined as annotated unique rearrangements over total unique productive rearrangements; depth was the summed frequency of those rearrangements. TCR breadth was compared between groups using two-sided Wilcoxon rank-sum tests. TCRdb holds this immuneACCESS table with in-frame rearrangements only. Some clones are missing; in checked studies, unresolved V genes explain under half, and the rest has no known cause. V and J calls and clone size are as listed in that table; D and trimming were resolved from the DNA. The sample records 350,000 to 400,000 clones, 70% to 90% of which are singletons. Approximately 1.9% of the sample rests with the top ten.

The receptor was isolated from a person between 18 and 65 years old who received the Ad26.COV2.S COVID-19 vaccine or a placebo. Specimen: peripheral blood, collected in a trial of Ad26.COV2.S vaccine versus placebo. This chain joins TRBV5-1 to TRBJ1-1, with 7 central nucleotides matching TRBD1. The sequence in DNA is TGCGCCAGCAGCCAGGGGGGAAGGACTGAAGCTTTCTTT. This codes for CASSQGGRTEAFF.